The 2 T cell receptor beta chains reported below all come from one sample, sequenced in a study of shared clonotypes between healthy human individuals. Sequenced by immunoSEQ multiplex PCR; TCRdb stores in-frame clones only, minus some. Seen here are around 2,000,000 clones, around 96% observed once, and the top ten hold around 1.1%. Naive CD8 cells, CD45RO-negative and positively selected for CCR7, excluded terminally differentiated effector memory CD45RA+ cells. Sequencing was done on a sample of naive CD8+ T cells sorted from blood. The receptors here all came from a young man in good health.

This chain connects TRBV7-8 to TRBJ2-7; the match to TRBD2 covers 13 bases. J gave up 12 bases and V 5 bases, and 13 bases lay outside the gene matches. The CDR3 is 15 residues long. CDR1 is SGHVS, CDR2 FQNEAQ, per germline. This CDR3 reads CASSVTGTSGASLYF. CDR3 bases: TGTGCCAGCAGCGTGACCGGGACTAGCGGGGCTTCTCTGTACTTC.

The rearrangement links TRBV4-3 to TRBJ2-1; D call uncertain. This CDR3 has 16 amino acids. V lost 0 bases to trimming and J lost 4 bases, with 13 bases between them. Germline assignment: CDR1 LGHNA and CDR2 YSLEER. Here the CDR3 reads CASSQDGDSPYNEQFF. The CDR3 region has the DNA TGCGCCAGCAGCCAAGATGGAGACTCTCCTTACAATGAGCAGTTCTTC.